This T cell receptor beta chain was recovered during a study of human T cells and chemical hapten exposure. V gave up 5 bases and J gave up 3 bases, with 8 bases separating them. Per germline, CDR1 LNHNV and CDR2 YYDKDF (reference sequence). The CDR3 runs 13 residues. Time point denoted: pre-sensitization, week 0. Treatment specified: therapeutic diphenylcyclopropenone sensitization with weekly scalp DPC. TCRdb redid the calling of the RACE reads with MiXCR, one entry per CDR3 protein. The repertoire holds approximately 370,000 distinct CDR3 sequences, with around 5.5% as singletons. Sequencing was performed on whole blood, taken in connection with sensitization to the hapten diphenylcyclopropenone (DPC). The sequence was collected from a woman between 18 and 29 years old with alopecia areata. Some clones in this sample may be carry-over from other donors' samples. The chain uses TRBV15 and TRBJ1-3; D gene unclear. DNA for the CDR3: TGTGCCACCAGCTTGGATCTTGGAAACACCATATATTTT. It codes for CATSLDLGNTIYF.